This T cell receptor (beta chain) was obtained from a study of prognosis after radiotherapy for stage I lung cancer. Study in general: Each non-small cell lung cancer patient was deemed medically inoperable. Radiotherapy was SBRT in 3 to 5 fractions with a biologically effective dose of at least 100 Gy. No patient received concurrent therapy with stereotactic body radiotherapy.

Concerning this clonotype: Sequence at one end of the junction differs from germline and may be a read error.

Starting from genomic DNA, TCR beta CDR3 was amplified through two-round multiplex PCR. Each TRBV and TRBJ gene had its own primer in the first PCR round. TCRdb ran MiXCR on the multiplex PCR reads and lists one entry per CDR3 protein. The table includes some 14,000 distinct CDR3 sequences, about 32% detected once. Collection of peripheral blood, in a volume of around 6 milliliters, was performed at each of two time points. This CDR3 has 18 residues. CDR1 and CDR2 from the germline V gene are MNHEY and SVGAGI. The chain recombines TRBV6-5 with TRBJ2-1, with D hard to call. This receptor was obtained from a donor over 45 with non-small cell lung cancer. The source material was PBMCs, sampled before or after stereotactic body radiation therapy (not recorded which). The DNA for the CDR3 is TGTGCCAGCAGTTACTCGACCCCCTTAGTGGTCACCTACATTGAGCAGTTCTTC. It codes for CASSYSTPLVVTYIEQFF.